This TCR beta chain was found in a study of CD8 T cells in Susac syndrome. V was clipped by 6 bases and J by 4 bases, with 18 bases between them. The CDR3 sequence is 15 residues long. Random hexamers served to reverse transcribe about 0.5 to 1 ug RNA. TCRdb independently ran MiXCR on the immunoSEQ multiplex PCR reads; one entry per CDR3 protein. The top ten hold 0.1% of the sample, which has about 240,000 distinct CDR3 sequences, roughly 95% seen once. In blood CD8+ and CD4+ T cells, TCR beta underwent sequencing. Fulfillment of recently defined diagnostic criteria for definite or probable disease was shown by the patients with Susac syndrome. The authors negatively isolated CD8+ and CD4+ T cells and FACS-enriched TEMRA cells.

The sequencing input was CD4+ T cells from PBMCs. The genes are TRBV12-3 or TRBV12-4 and TRBJ1-2, with D perhaps matching TRBD1 (6 bases). The TCR sequence derives from a human donor with Susac syndrome. This CDR3 reads CASSPRLLQGYGYTF. In nucleotides, the CDR3 is TGTGCCAGCAGCCCTCGCTTACTACAGGGCTATGGCTACACCTTC.